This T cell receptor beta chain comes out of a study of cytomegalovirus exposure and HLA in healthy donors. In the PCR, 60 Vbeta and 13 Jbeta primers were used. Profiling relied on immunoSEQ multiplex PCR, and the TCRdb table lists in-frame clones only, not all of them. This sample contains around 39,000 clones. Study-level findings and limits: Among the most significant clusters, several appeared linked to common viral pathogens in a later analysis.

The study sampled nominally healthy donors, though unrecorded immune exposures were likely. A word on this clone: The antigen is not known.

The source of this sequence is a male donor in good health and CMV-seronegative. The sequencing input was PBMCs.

For the CDR3, the DNA is TGTGCCAGCAGCCAAGAGCTTAACACTGAAGCTTTCTTT. Translating gives CASSQELNTEAFF. The chain uses TRBV7-8 and TRBJ1-1; unclear D gene. Deletions cut 5 bases from V and 2 bases from J, with 9 bases between. The CDR3 contains 13 residues. Germline assignment: CDR1 SGHVS and CDR2 FQNEAQ. The complete variable domain, with remaining parts taken from reference TRBV7-8 and TRBJ1-1, reads GAGVSQSPRYKVAKRGQDVALRCDPISGHVSLFWYQQALGQGPEFLTYFQNEAQLDKSGLPSDRFFAERPEGSVSTLKIQRTQQEDSAVYLCASSQELNTEAFFGQGTRLTVV.